Listed below are T cell receptor beta chains from one sample, sequenced in a study of T cell repertoires in cytomegalovirus infection. These receptors have no known antigen. One entry per CDR3 protein results from TCRdb running MiXCR on the reads. The table records approximately 340,000 distinct CDR3 sequences, 29% of them present only once. The sample was cultured PBMCs, taken from culture after CMV antigen stimulation. The source of these receptors is a human donor in good health (CMV status not recorded). Some clones in this sample may be carry-over from other donors' samples. CDR3s include the opening cysteine and the closing phenylalanine or tryptophan. The order of the fields is J gene, V gene, clone size, D gene, CDR3 DNA, CDR3 protein. A D gene is named only where the DNA matches it firmly. Not all rows give a size; the values are once, few, many and, for expanded clones, a class.

TRBJ2-7,TRBV7-2,many,-,TGTGCCAGCAGCTCCGGGGCCTACTACGAGCAGTACTTC,CASSSGAYYEQYF
TRBJ2-3,TRBV25-1,-,TRBD2,TGTGCCAGCAGTGATTGGACTAGCGGGGGCTCAGATACGCAGTATTTT,CASSDWTSGGSDTQYF
TRBJ1-2,TRBV6-8,-,TRBD1,TGTGCCAGCAGCAAGGGACAGGGGTTTGGCTACACCTTC,CASSKGQGFGYTF
TRBJ2-2,TRBV7-6,few,-,TGTGCCAGCAGCTCTGCTCGGACCGGGGAGCTGTTTTTT,CASSSARTGELFF
TRBJ1-5,TRBV3-1,few,-,TGTGCCAGCAGCCAAGATGTATCAGCCAATCAGCCCCAGCATTTT,CASSQDVSANQPQHF
TRBJ2-7,TRBV4-2,-,-,TGTGCCAGCAGCCAAGATGGCGCAGTTCACGGGTACGAGCAGTACTTC,CASSQDGAVHGYEQYF
TRBJ1-2,TRBV7-3,few,-,TGTGCCAGCAGCTCGGGTCAGGGGTGGGGGGTATCCTATGGCTACACCTTC,CASSSGQGWGVSYGYTF
TRBJ1-1,TRBV12-3/TRBV12-4,once,-,TGTGCCAGCAGTCCCGGACCGTACACTGAAGCTTTCTTT,CASSPGPYTEAFF
TRBJ1-1,TRBV27,-,-,TGTGCCAGCAGTTTTAGGTACAGAGCTAACACTGAAGCTTTCTTT,CASSFRYRANTEAFF
TRBJ2-3,TRBV7-6,-,-,TGTGCCAGCAGCTTAGTGATCCGCAAGCCTCTCACAGATACGCAGTATTTT,CASSLVIRKPLTDTQYF
TRBJ2-1,TRBV19,-,TRBD2,TGTGCCAGCTTCCCCAAGGCGGGAGGATACTACAATGAGCAGTTCTTC,CASFPKAGGYYNEQFF
TRBJ2-3,TRBV20-1,few,TRBD1,TGCAGTGCAAGGGGGACAGGGATACTTCGGAAGGATACGCAGTATTTT,CSARGTGILRKDTQYF
TRBJ1-1,TRBV5-1,-,TRBD1,TGCGCCAGCAGCTTCTGGATCCCACCGGGACAGAGGTATGGTGAAGCTTTCTTT,CASSFWIPPGQRYGEAFF
TRBJ2-5,TRBV7-2,-,-,TGTGCCAGCAGCTTCGTCCCGGGATCAGAGACCCAGTACTTC,CASSFVPGSETQYF
TRBJ1-3,TRBV7-8,many,TRBD1,TGTGCCAGCAGCCCTACGGACAGGGGGCATACTGGAAACACCATATATTTT,CASSPTDRGHTGNTIYF
TRBJ2-1,TRBV14,few,TRBD2,TGTGCCACTGCGGGGGAAGCCTACAATGAGCAGTTCTTC,CATAGEAYNEQFF
TRBJ1-4,TRBV7-2,-,-,TGTGCCAGCAGTTCGGGGTGGGGACTGTTTTTT,CASSSGWGLFF
TRBJ2-1,TRBV7-9,few,-,TGTGCCAGCAGCCCTAACCGGGACTTCAAGCAGTTCTTC,CASSPNRDFKQFF
TRBJ1-5,TRBV20-1,few,TRBD1,TGCAGTGTTCAGGGGGGGGGGAGCAATCAGCCCCAGCATTTT,CSVQGGGSNQPQHF
TRBJ1-1,TRBV6-5,many,-,TGTGCCAGCAGTTACTCGGGGGGGAACACTGAAGCTTTCTTT,CASSYSGGNTEAFF
TRBJ2-3,TRBV2,few,TRBD1,TGTGCCAGCAATGGACAGGGGTCATTTCCTCGTACGCAGTATTTT,CASNGQGSFPRTQYF
TRBJ2-1,TRBV14,-,TRBD1,TGTGCCAGCAGCCCCTACTTAGGACAGGAATACAATGAGCAGTTCTTC,CASSPYLGQEYNEQFF
TRBJ2-1,TRBV5-1,-,-,TGCGCCAGCAGCTTGGAAGGGGACTCCTACAATGAGCAGTTCTTC,CASSLEGDSYNEQFF
TRBJ1-2,TRBV6-5,few,-,TGTGCCAGCAGACGCCAGACCGGAAACTATGGCTACACCTTC,CASRRQTGNYGYTF
TRBJ2-7,TRBV28,few,TRBD2,TGTGCCAGAAGAGCGGGAAAAAGTGGCGAGCAGTACTTC,CARRAGKSGEQYF
TRBJ1-2,TRBV7-2,many,-,TGTGCCAGCAGCACAACCGGGACGTGGAGGAATGGCTACACCTTC,CASSTTGTWRNGYTF
TRBJ2-1,TRBV12-3/TRBV12-4,few,TRBD2,TGTGCCAGCAGTTTCTCGGGGGGGCAATGGGATGAGCAGTTCTTC,CASSFSGGQWDEQFF
TRBJ2-2,TRBV29-1,many,TRBD2,TGCAGCGCACAGACTAGCGGAAACACCGGGGAGCTGTTTTTT,CSAQTSGNTGELFF
TRBJ1-6,TRBV6-1,-,-,TGTGCCAGCATATCCCGGGGAGGGTCCTCACCCCTCCACTTT,CASISRGGSSPLHF
TRBJ2-7,TRBV4-1,-,TRBD2,TGCGCCAGCAGCCAAGGGACTAGCGGTTCTACCTACGAGCAGTACTTC,CASSQGTSGSTYEQYF
TRBJ2-1,TRBV5-3,-,TRBD2,TGTGCCAGCAGCTTGGATAGCGGGAGTTCCAATGAGCAGTTCTTC,CASSLDSGSSNEQFF
TRBJ2-2,TRBV27,-,TRBD2,TGTGCCAGCAGGACCGGGACTAGGGCCGGGGAGCTGTTTTTT,CASRTGTRAGELFF
TRBJ2-2,TRBV7-3,once,-,TGTGCCACCCCAATCAAGGATCCCCATTCCGGGGAGCTGTTTTTT,CATPIKDPHSGELFF
TRBJ1-4,TRBV11-2,-,-,TGTGCCAGCAGCTTAATTTTGGGGACTCAGGCTGAAAAACTGTTTTTT,CASSLILGTQAEKLFF
TRBJ1-5,TRBV6-2/TRBV6-3,-,-,TGTGCCAGCAGTAACATAGGCGCGGACAGTAATAGCAATCAGCCCCAGCATTTT,CASSNIGADSNSNQPQHF
TRBJ1-1,TRBV12-3/TRBV12-4,few,TRBD1,TGTGCCAGCAGGCTCGACAGGGCTCCGGGTAACGCTTTCTTT,CASRLDRAPGNAFF
TRBJ1-2,TRBV14,-,-,TGTGCCAGCAGCCAAGTCTTCCGGGATGGAGCTAACTATGGCTACACCTTC,CASSQVFRDGANYGYTF
TRBJ2-3,TRBV7-3,-,TRBD1,TGTGCCAGCAGCTTAGGGACAGGAAATCCGGATACGCAGTATTTT,CASSLGTGNPDTQYF
TRBJ1-1,TRBV11-2,-,-,TGTGCCAGCAGCTTAGCCGCCCCCGTTATGAACACTGAAGCTTTCTTT,CASSLAAPVMNTEAFF
TRBJ2-1,TRBV12-3/TRBV12-4,-,-,TGTGCCAGCACCCCCTTTGAGGGGGGGGATGAGCAGTTCTTC,CASTPFEGGDEQFF
TRBJ1-4,TRBV6-6,few,TRBD1,TGTGCCAGCAGTTATGAGGGGGCTAGGGAAAAACTGTTTTTT,CASSYEGAREKLFF
TRBJ2-4,TRBV28,-,TRBD2,TGTGCCAGCAGCGAAGCGGGAGGAGCCAAAAACATTCAGTACTTC,CASSEAGGAKNIQYF
TRBJ1-5,TRBV7-3,many,-,TGTGCCAGCAGCTTAACGGCCGGGACAAGTCAGCCCCAGCATTTT,CASSLTAGTSQPQHF
TRBJ1-3,TRBV7-8,few,-,TGTGCCAGCAGCTTCCACGACCCTGGAAACACCATATATTTT,CASSFHDPGNTIYF
TRBJ1-1,TRBV12-3/TRBV12-4,-,TRBD1,TGTGCCAGCAGCTCACAGGGGGCTGTGACTGAAGCTTTCTTT,CASSSQGAVTEAFF
TRBJ2-4,TRBV10-3,few,TRBD1,TGTGCCATCAGGCCGACAGGGAAGGGGAACATTCAGTACTTC,CAIRPTGKGNIQYF
TRBJ2-5,TRBV7-6,-,-,TGTGCCAGCAGCTCCGGGACTGAAGAGACCCAGTACTTC,CASSSGTEETQYF
TRBJ1-3,TRBV6-5,-,-,TGTGCCAGCAGTTCGATCCATCCTAGCTCTGGAAACACCATATATTTT,CASSSIHPSSGNTIYF
TRBJ2-1,TRBV24-1,-,TRBD1,TGTGCCACCAGTGATCCTAACAGGGGGCTAAACAATGAGCAGTTCTTC,CATSDPNRGLNNEQFF
TRBJ1-1,TRBV12-3/TRBV12-4,-,-,TGTGCCAGCAGTTCACAAACGGGACAGAACACTGAAGCTTTCTTT,CASSSQTGQNTEAFF
TRBJ2-7,TRBV12-3/TRBV12-4,-,-,TGTGCCAGCAGCCTTCGCGAGCAGTACTTC,CASSLREQYF